The present entry profiles one T cell receptor (beta chain) with its context. With 1 base removed from V and 5 bases from J, the gap between germline ends came to 14 bases. In germline, CDR1 is SGHTA, CDR2 FQGNSA. This CDR3 comprises 15 residues. These data belong to a study of blood T cell repertoires in COVID-19. Study details: Acute and convalescent COVID-19 specimens originated in the United States, Italy and Spain. T cells, B-cell-depleted T cells, or PBMCs supplied cDNA or gDNA.

As originally analysed: Quantification of nucleated cells was approximated via reference gene primer amplification. This table comes from immunoSEQ multiplex PCR, and its TCRdb copy is limited to in-frame clones, with some not included. The D gene and trimming were derived from the DNA, and the V and J assignments and clone size from that table. Counted here are some 150,000 clones, more than 80% occurring once; the ten biggest clones make up 15%. This chain joins TRBV7-2 and TRBJ2-5, with no clear D. The sequenced sample was peripheral blood. The TCR sequence derives from a woman in her forties with acute or convalescent COVID-19. The CDR3, as DNA: TGTGCCAGCAGCTTAGAATCTGAGGTTAGGGAGACCCAGTACTTC. Translated: CASSLESEVRETQYF.